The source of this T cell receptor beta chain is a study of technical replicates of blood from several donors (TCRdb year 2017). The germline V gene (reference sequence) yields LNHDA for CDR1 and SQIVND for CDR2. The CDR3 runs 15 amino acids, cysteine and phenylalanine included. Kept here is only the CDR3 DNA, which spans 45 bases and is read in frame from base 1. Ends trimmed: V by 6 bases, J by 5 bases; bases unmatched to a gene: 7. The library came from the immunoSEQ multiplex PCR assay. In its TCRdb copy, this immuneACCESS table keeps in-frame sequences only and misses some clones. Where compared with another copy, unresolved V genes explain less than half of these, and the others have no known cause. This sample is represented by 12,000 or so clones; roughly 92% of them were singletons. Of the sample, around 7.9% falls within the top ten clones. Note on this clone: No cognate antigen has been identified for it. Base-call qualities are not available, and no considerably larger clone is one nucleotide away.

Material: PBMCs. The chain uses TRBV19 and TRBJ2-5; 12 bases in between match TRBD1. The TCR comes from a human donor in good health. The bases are TGTGCCAGTAGCCGGGACAGGGGGCCGAGGGAGACCCAGTACTTC. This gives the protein CASSRDRGPRETQYF.